This T cell receptor beta chain came from a study of shared clonotypes between healthy human individuals (dated by TCRdb to about 2020). The study in broad terms: A couple of women and three men aged 18 to 49 years were included in the cohort. Different laboratories and diverse techniques were used to prepare libraries and sequence TCR repertoires, to increase sequencing depth and limit assay-specific biases. Leukapheresis yielded between about 0.94 and 10 billion PBMCs per donor. To estimate repertoire size and how much clonotype sharing occurs between individuals, the study deeply sequenced the blood TCR repertoires of roughly 5 healthy adults. For each donor, CD4 naive and CD4 memory were each given three plates, CD8 naive was given two plates, and CD8 memory was given one plate.

Summary of the overall study and its limitations: Sampling was restricted to blood, and TCR repertoires in tissues likely differ from the TCR repertoires found in blood. The genetic and exposure-history diversity represented was limited by the small number of donors. Compared with non-shared clonotypes, the clonotypes found in all four sorted-subset donors had higher generation probabilities. Sharing across a few donors was observed for around 4.8% of naive CD4, about 4% of naive CD8, 2% to 2.5% of memory CD4, and around 0.4% of memory CD8 clonotypes. Based on pairwise subsampling, the degree of clonotype sharing among donors was expected to be affected by sequencing depth. Even with the large sequencing depth, rarefaction of the sorted-subset datasets indicated that sequencing was incomplete. Estimated clonotype richness was generally larger for naive than for memory subsets.

Healthy HIV-negative adults with no recently reported acute infections or vaccinations were included as donors. Every donor was a Caucasian adult living in Nashville, Tennessee, USA. CD4+ T cells were enriched through magnetic negative selection, after which naive cells were positively selected on CD45RA and the remaining negative fraction served as the memory subset. After blood collection by leukapheresis, PBMCs were isolated using Ficoll-Histopaque density gradient centrifugation and then cryopreserved in the vapor phase of liquid nitrogen. Analytical flow cytometry was used to check the purity and quantity of every magnetically sorted T cell population. Genomic DNA was isolated from each sorted fraction and quantified by UV absorbance on a Nanodrop 2000c. V gives up 6 bases and J gives up 0 bases, and the segment between their germline ends measures 15 bases. Based on the germline V gene, the CDR1 and CDR2 sequences are MDHEN and SYDVKM. The CDR3 goes from the cysteine to the phenylalanine over 15 residues. Solely the CDR3 DNA is kept, with 45 bases framed from the first base.

TCR CDR3 regions were amplified from genomic DNA by multiplex PCR using the deep immunoSEQ assay. Genomic DNA extracted from each cell subset was distributed evenly over all wells of several immunoSEQ 96-well plates, and each plate served as one replicate. For sorted subsets, around 200 ng genomic DNA, equal to 30,000 or so T cell genomes, was loaded into each replicate PCR. Purified libraries were measured with a Qubit 3.0 fluorometer, size-checked on a Bioanalyzer 2100, and measured again with the KAPA Library Quantification kit. Every immunoSEQ 96-well plate was sequenced on a separate single-read 150-cycle Illumina NextSeq 550 flow cell. As for the authors' bioinformatics: The immunoSEQ output contained only junctional sequences without quality scores, so filtering could not match that applied to full-length reads. To assign V/J genes and CDR3, sequences were annotated using PyIR, a Python wrapper for IgBLAST v1.9, with IMGT germline references. Reads were filtered out if the reads had weak V/J assignments (E-value above 1e-6), no CDR3, stop codons, out-of-frame junctions, or ambiguous translated residues. V3J clonotypes were defined as sequences sharing an identical inferred V gene, J gene, and CDR3 amino acid sequence. To compute the percentage overlap between repertoires, the number of shared unique clonotypes was divided by the size of the smaller repertoire. Three approaches were used to assess repertoire richness: RTK rarefaction, the Chao1 estimator, and Recon v2.1 estimates of unobserved clonotypes. OLGA was used to compute generation probabilities for all TCRbeta clonotypes that the gDNA method yielded from a handful of donors. TCRdb obtained this table from immuneACCESS and retained in-frame rearrangements with V and J assigned. These tables miss some clones; where compared with another copy, unresolved V genes account for less than half of the shortfall, and the remainder is unexplained. The V and J calls and clone size come from that table; D and trimming were worked out from the DNA. A total of about 680,000 clones appear in this sample, less than 80% of them only once. The ten largest make up about 2% of the sample.

Concerning this clone itself: This receptor's antigen is unknown. Base quality data are lacking; no much larger clone is found one base away.

The sequence came from a woman aged 25 to 39 in good health. The chain uses TRBV28 and TRBJ2-7, with a tentative D gene TRBD2 over 5 matching bases. Sequenced sample: memory CD4+ T cells sorted from blood. The sample's cell subset or site label is to be understood as: CD45RA-negative fraction. In nucleotide form, the sequence is TGTGCCAGCAGCGGAGGTCTCAGGAACTCCTACGAGCAGTACTTC. It specifies CASSGGLRNSYEQYF. Here the CDR3 is joined to the reference TRBV28 and TRBJ2-7 genes, and the full variable domain is: DVKVTQSSRYLVKRTGEKVFLECVQDMDHENMFWYRQDPGLGLRLIYFSYDVKMKEKGDIPEGYSVSREKKERFSLILESASTNQTSMYLCASSGGLRNSYEQYFGPGTRLTVT.